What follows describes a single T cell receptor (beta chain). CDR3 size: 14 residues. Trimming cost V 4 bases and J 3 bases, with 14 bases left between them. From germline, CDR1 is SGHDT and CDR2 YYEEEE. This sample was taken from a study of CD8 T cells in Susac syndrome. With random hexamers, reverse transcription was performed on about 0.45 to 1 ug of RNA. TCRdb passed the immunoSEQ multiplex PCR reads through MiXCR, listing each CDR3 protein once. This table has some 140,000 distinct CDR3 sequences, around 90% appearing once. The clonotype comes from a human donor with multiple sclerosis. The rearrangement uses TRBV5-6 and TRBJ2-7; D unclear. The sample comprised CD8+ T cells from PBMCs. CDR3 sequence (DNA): TGTGCCAGCAGCGGAGCCGTGGAGATCTACGAGCAGTACTTC. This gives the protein CASSGAVEIYEQYF.